This T cell receptor (beta chain) is from a study of shared clonotypes between healthy human individuals. Across the whole study: Used for every donor were three CD4 naive, three CD4 memory, two CD8 naive and one CD8 memory plate.

There are 20 residues in the CDR3. V lost 3 bases to trimming and J lost 0 bases, with 26 bases between them. The germline gives CDR1 MGHRA, CDR2 YSYEKL. With respect to this clone: What it binds is unknown.

Study-level findings and limits: Rarefaction showed sorted-subset sequencing was incomplete despite large depth.

The study separated CD4+ cells into CD45RA+ naive and CD45RA-negative memory subsets. In the original analysis: Junction-only sequences produced by ImmunoSEQ had no quality scores, so filtering differed. TCRdb's copy holds only in-frame clones and misses some; the assay was immunoSEQ multiplex PCR. The V and J calls and clone size were taken over from that table, and D and trimming were inferred from the DNA. The table shows some 2,000,000 clones, with roughly 94% occurring only once. This receptor was obtained from a young man in good health. V is TRBV4-1 and J is TRBJ1-2; D gene uncertain. The sample consisted of naive CD4+ T cells sorted from blood. The subset was: CD45RA+ positively selected. This CDR3 is CASSQLPGGQTLRANYGYTF. The CDR3 region has the DNA TGCGCCAGCAGCCAGCTGCCCGGCGGGCAGACCCTCAGAGCTAACTATGGCTACACCTTC.